This T cell receptor beta chain was identified during a study of identical twins listed by TCRdb under 2016. Study-level background: The study deep-sequenced TCR alpha and beta repertoires from monozygotic twins, unrelated adults of various ages and cord blood to test whether fetal clonotypes persist. Replicate twin experiments were performed at different times using different library preparation protocols to rule out contamination. The paper's findings and limits, for the study overall: Fewer insertions were carried by abundant cord blood beta clonotypes; a weaker similar trend was observed in young adult naive repertoires, while no such trend was observed in memory repertoires. In monozygotic twins, out-of-frame TCR alpha sharing was systematically underestimated by recombination models, although the models agreed with sharing between unrelated individuals. The excess sharing between twins in beta out-of-frame sequences was weaker because fewer shared sequences reduced the signal-to-noise ratio. Compared with coincidental sharing between unrelated individuals, out-of-frame TCR alpha sequences shared between twins had an excess of sequences with low generation probability. Because the same donors could not be followed over many years, conclusions were based on cross-sectional statistical analysis. Invariant T cells such as MAIT and iNKT could partly confound zero-insertion analyses, although diverse VJ usage argued against such confounding for most clonotypes.

This clonotype was seen many times. Its antigen is unknown. The sample holds no much larger clone one base away, and base qualities are not on file. The library came from 5' RACE. The listed sequencing device is Illumina HiSeq 2000. A universal primer binding site was added through template switching, and the final cDNA carried a unique molecular identifier so that TCR cDNA molecules could be counted accurately. Specific primers in the conserved constant-segment region were used to synthesize first-strand cDNA for the TCR alpha and beta chains. Each cDNA library was double barcoded, with a SMART-Mk sample barcode plus Illumina barcodes, to control for contamination. TruSeq adapter sequences and Illumina sample barcodes were added in two successive PCR steps. Sequencing of the TCR alpha and beta cDNA libraries was done on the Illumina HiSeq platform using custom primers. Turning to the authors' computational methods: Unique molecular identifiers were extracted from raw reads with MiGEC, and CDR3 positions were determined with MiXCR. Recombination models were inferred per individual with the repgenHMM and IGoR tools using an EM algorithm. The tcR package in R was used for shared clonotype analysis, with sharing normalized by the product of cloneset sizes. Out-of-frame nonproductive sequences were analyzed to study raw recombination free of thymic and clonal selection effects. TCRdb itself trimmed the public reads at Q25 with fastp, ran MiXCR and retained productive beta chains. All rows with the same CDR3 protein become a single entry with the most common DNA and genes. TCRdb's processing, not the authors', yielded these V and J calls. The sample has about 480,000 distinct CDR3 sequences on record, over 12% of them singletons. In total, the top ten clones hold around 0.52% of the sample.

All donors were healthy Caucasians. Three pairs of female monozygotic twins, all aged about 18 to 30 years, were included in the twin cohort. Positive isolation kits from Invitrogen were used to isolate CD4+ and CD8+ T cell populations. Compared with germline, V lacks 3 bases and J lacks 6 bases; bases without a gene match: 5. From the germline V gene, CDR1 is SQVTM and CDR2 is ANQGSEA. There are 12 amino acids in the CDR3, from cysteine to phenylalanine inclusive. Solely the CDR3 DNA is kept, with 36 bases framed from the first base. The sample was also linked to a second study, of yellow fever vaccine responses in identical twins. The second study, in turn, reports: According to the authors, in identical twins the way T cells responded to vaccination appeared partly convergent and partly personalized. In the study, vaccine-responding T cell clones were precisely tracked in identical twins.

Material: CD4+ T cells sorted from blood. This clonotype was obtained from a woman under 30 in good health. The chain is assembled from TRBV29-1 and TRBJ2-7; TRBD1 aligns with 7 central bases. Read as DNA, the sequence is TGCAGCGTTGACGGGGCAGGGGGCGAGCAGTACTTC. The encoded protein is CSVDGAGGEQYF.